A single T cell receptor (beta chain) is shown here with its context. One end of the junction varies from germline; a read error may be responsible. These data come from a study of tumor-infiltrating lymphocytes in primary liver carcinoma. Researchers generated TCR beta cDNA from about 500 ng of total RNA, relying on a constant-region primer. Three nested multiplex PCR rounds, a slightly modified ARM-PCR method, built the TCR beta libraries. Each of the first two PCR rounds ran around 10 cycles with TRBV1-TRBV30 forward and C-beta reverse primers. TCRdb called the multiplex PCR reads again in MiXCR, with one record for every CDR3 protein. The table shows about 310,000 distinct CDR3 sequences, with 60% to 80% occurring only once. Germline V lookup: CDR1 SQVTM, CDR2 ANQGSEA. This CDR3 is built from 17 residues. Unsorted whole blood supplied the RNA, and germline DNA was extracted too.

The clonotype originates from a man between 40 and 49 years old with primary liver carcinoma and hepatitis B virus infection. The sequenced sample was peripheral blood. The V and J genes are TRBV29-1 and TRBJ2-1; D perhaps matches TRBD2 (5 bases). The chain's CDR3 is CSVEDGGLFSSYNKQFF. The CDR3 DNA reads TGCAGCGTTGAAGACGGCGGACTGTTCAGCTCCTACAATAAGCAGTTCTTC.